The clone carrying this T cell receptor beta chain was picked up a small number of times. The sample comes from a study of blood T cells in healthy people across ages. The sample providers were healthy Caucasian people from Russia, aged roughly 6 to 95. The V end lost 1 base, the J end lost 5 bases, and 8 bases lay between the germline ends. The CDR3 is made up of 13 amino acids. Germline values: CDR1 LGHDT, CDR2 YNNKEL (reference sequence). With a J-beta primer mix and a sample-barcoded 5' primer, a second PCR ran about 7 to 11 cycles. From each sample, at least 3 million paired-end reads containing CDR3 were obtained. TCRdb independently ran MiXCR on the 5' RACE reads; one entry per CDR3 protein. The table lists about 1 million distinct CDR3 sequences, around 25% of them singletons. These same records also appear under a second study, on T cells of mothers and their children. According to that study: Samples were provided by three healthy Caucasian mothers and their six children. Input to cDNA synthesis comprised all extracted RNA, at a ratio of about 1.4 ug per 15 ul.

The sequence was collected from a girl aged 2-10 years in good health. V usage is TRBV3-1 and J usage is TRBJ1-2; D remains unclear. The source material was blood. In DNA, the CDR3 is TGTGCCAGCAGCCAAGCCGGGGTGTATGGCTACACCTTC. This encodes CASSQAGVYGYTF.